A single sample is the source of the 12 T cell receptor beta chains below, sequenced in a study of OX40 agonist ivuxolimab in advanced cancers. TCRdb keeps only in-frame clones here, not all; method: immunoSEQ multiplex PCR. The data contain around 30,000 clones, roughly 74% of them seen just once; the ten biggest clones take up around 11%. Sequencing was performed on CD4+ or CD8+ T cells sorted from blood, taken in a trial of the OX40 agonist ivuxolimab. These receptors all come from an adult with an advanced solid tumor such as melanoma, head and neck, liver or kidney cancer.

The V call is TRBV25-1, the J call TRBJ1-1, with a possible D match to TRBD1 (5 bases). Trimming cost V 1 base and J 6 bases, with 15 bases left between them. This CDR3 has 15 residues. Germline CDR1 MGHDK, CDR2 SYGVNS. The CDR3 nucleotides read TGTGCCAGCAGTGAATCGCTTACCCAGGGAGCTGAAGCTTTCTTT. It encodes CASSESLTQGAEAFF.

The rearrangement joins TRBV7-2 to TRBJ1-1, with D unresolved. V was cut by 5 bases and J by 0 bases, with 16 bases left in between. CDR3 length: 16 residues. In germline, CDR1 is SGHTA, CDR2 FQGNSA. CDR3 bases: TGTGCCAGCAGCGCGGTGGCCACCCGGATGAACACTGAAGCTTTCTTT. Its protein product is CASSAVATRMNTEAFF.

The chain recombines TRBV2 with TRBJ1-1, with a weak D call TRBD1 (5 bases). Germline V lookup: CDR1 SNHLY, CDR2 FYNNEI. The V end lost 10 bases, the J end lost 1 base, and 13 bases lay between the germline ends. CDR3 size: 13 residues. As DNA, the CDR3 is TGTGCCACCTGGGCCAGGGCGAACACTGAAGCTTTCTTT. Translated: CATWARANTEAFF.

This clone was seen a handful of times. The chain has TRBV4-2 and TRBJ2-2, with 11 bases aligning to TRBD1. Trimming removed 1 base from V and 6 bases from J; junction bases left unmatched: 4. Per the germline V gene, CDR1 is LGHNA and CDR2 is YNFKEQ. CDR3 length: 16 amino acids. CDR3 protein: CASSQGPGQGAGELFF. The CDR3 region has the DNA TGTGCCAGCAGCCAAGGCCCGGGACAGGGGGCCGGGGAGCTGTTTTTT.

This sequence joins TRBV5-1 and TRBJ2-3; the match to TRBD1 covers 10 bases. Trimming took 7 bases from V and 5 from J; bases not matched to a gene: 7. Per germline, CDR1 SGHRS and CDR2 YFSETQ. The CDR3 is 14 residues long. CDR3 DNA sequence: TGCGCCAGCTCGGGGACAGGGGTGGGAGATACGCAGTATTTT. It yields the protein CASSGTGVGDTQYF.

This clone was seen a handful of times. This CDR3 is CASSSGQPNNEQFF. CDR3 nucleotide sequence: TGTGCCAGCAGCTCGGGACAGCCGAACAATGAGCAGTTCTTC. V gene TRBV5-6 combines with J gene TRBJ2-1; 7 bases map to TRBD1. The germline V gene has CDR1 SGHDT and CDR2 YYEEEE. Germline trimming cut 3 bases from V and 5 bases from J; bases unmatched to any gene: 5. The CDR3 consists of 14 residues.

This clone was observed a single time. The genes are TRBV7-8 and TRBJ1-5; maybe TRBD1 (5 bases). CDR1 is SGHVS, CDR2 FQNEAQ, per germline. Trimming took off 1 base at V and 0 bases at J, with 10 bases between the two ends. The CDR3 runs to 16 residues. The chain's CDR3 is CASSLVRTNSNQPQHF. The DNA of the CDR3 is TGTGCCAGCAGCTTAGTCCGGACAAATAGCAATCAGCCCCAGCATTTT.

V usage is TRBV19 and J usage is TRBJ1-6, with TRBD1 as a possible D gene (5 bases). Germline assignment: CDR1 LNHDA and CDR2 SQIVND (reference sequence). The CDR3 runs to 13 residues. V dropped 5 bases and J dropped 8 bases, with 10 bases sitting between them. The CDR3 bases are TGTGCCAGTAGTCTCCGGGACGATTCACCCCTCCACTTT. Translation: CASSLRDDSPLHF. Together with reference TRBV19 and TRBJ1-6, the CDR3 gives the full variable domain: DGGITQSPKYLFRKEGQNVTLSCEQNLNHDAMYWYRQDPGQGLRLIYYSQIVNDFQKGDIAEGYSVSREKKESFPLTVTSAQKNPTAFYLCASSLRDDSPLHFGNGTRLTVT.

The chain couples TRBV5-1 to TRBJ2-3, with TRBD1 identical over 9 bases. Germline V gene sequence: CDR1 SGHRS, CDR2 YFSETQ. The CDR3 runs to 15 residues. The trim removed 4 bases at V and 3 bases at J, leaving 6 bases unmatched. In nucleotides, the CDR3 is TGCGCCAGCAGCCCGACAGGGGGTGAGACAGATACGCAGTATTTT. Protein sequence: CASSPTGGETDTQYF.

This chain uses TRBV11-2 with TRBJ2-1, with D perhaps TRBD1 (5 bases). This CDR3 is built from 18 residues. The V and J ends lost 0 bases and 0 bases respectively, with 15 bases between them. Germline lookup yields CDR1 SGHAT and CDR2 FQNNGV. CDR3 DNA: TGTGCCAGCAGCTTAGATGTTTTGGACACCCTCTCCTACAATGAGCAGTTCTTC. Translated: CASSLDVLDTLSYNEQFF.

This chain links TRBV4-1 with TRBJ1-2; maybe TRBD1 (6 bases). This CDR3 contains 14 residues. Germline V CDR1 and CDR2: MGHRA, YSYEKL. The ends were cut back, 6 bases at V and 4 bases at J, with 15 bases in the middle. The CDR3 bases are TGCGCCAGCAGGCCCCCTGGGGGGGCCTATGGCTACACCTTC. Amino acid sequence: CASRPPGGAYGYTF.

V gene TRBV9 combines with J gene TRBJ1-1, with TRBD1 as a possible D gene (5 bases). The V end was cut by 0 bases, the J end by 1 base, with 7 bases between. The germline V gene encodes CDR1 SGDLS and CDR2 YYNGEE. This CDR3 comprises 14 residues. Here the CDR3 DNA reads TGTGCCAGCAGCGTAGTAGGACAGAACACTGAAGCTTTCTTT. Encoded protein: CASSVVGQNTEAFF.